This TCR beta chain originates from a study of spatial heterogeneity in lung cancer. Time point: sample taken at primary tumor resection. Without sorting, whole RNA was sequenced from tumor, nontumor lung or frozen PBMC. General observations from the study: Tracking of ubiquitous and regional nonsynonymous mutations by counts of ubiquitous and regional expanded TCRs, respectively, was seen. Counts of expanded intratumoral alpha and beta TCRs tracked tumor mutation counts.

MiXCR, applied by TCRdb to the 5' RACE reads, yields one record per CDR3 protein. The data show 20,000 to 25,000 distinct CDR3 sequences, around 9.2% seen once. V lost 10 bases and J lost 2, with 20 bases in between. The CDR3 loop spans 15 amino acids. The germline CDR1 and CDR2 sequences are MDHEN and SYDVKM. This clonotype has ten or more counts. Its antigen is unknown. This material consisted of lung tumor tissue, taken at surgery. The sequence derives from a male donor with early-stage non-small cell lung cancer. The rearrangement uses TRBV28 and TRBJ1-2, with D possibly being TRBD1 (5 bases). The CDR3 nucleotides read TGTGCCACCAAGTTTACGGGACTGACGAACTATGGCTACACCTTC. Amino acid sequence: CATKFTGLTNYGYTF.